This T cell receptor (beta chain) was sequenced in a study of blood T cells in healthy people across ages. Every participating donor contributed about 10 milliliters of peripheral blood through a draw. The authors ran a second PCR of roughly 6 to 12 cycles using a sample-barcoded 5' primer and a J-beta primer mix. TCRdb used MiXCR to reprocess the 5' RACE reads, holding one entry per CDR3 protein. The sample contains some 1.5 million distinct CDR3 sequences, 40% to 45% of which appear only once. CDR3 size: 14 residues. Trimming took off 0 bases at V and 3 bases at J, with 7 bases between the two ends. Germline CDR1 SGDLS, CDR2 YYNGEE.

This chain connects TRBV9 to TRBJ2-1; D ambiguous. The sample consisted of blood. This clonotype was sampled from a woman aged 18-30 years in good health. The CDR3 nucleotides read TGTGCCAGCAGCGTAGTGGGGAACTACAATGAGCAGTTCTTC. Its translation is CASSVVGNYNEQFF.